This T cell receptor (beta chain) comes out of a study of blood T cell repertoires in COVID-19. Study background: From T cells, B-cell-depleted T cells, or PBMCs came the material, which was cDNA or gDNA.

Authors' analysis steps: From reference gene primer amplification, estimates of nucleated cell counts were derived. The data were produced by immunoSEQ multiplex PCR, yet TCRdb's version contains in-frame clones alone and is incomplete. That table gives V, J and clone size, and the DNA gave D and trimming. The data show around 220,000 clones, around nine tenths seen once. Germline V CDR1 and CDR2: MGHDK, SYGVNS. V was pared by 1 base and J by 8 bases, with 7 bases of the junction left unmatched. The CDR3 is 14 amino acids. Enrollees, about 18 to 89 years old, lived in 25 or so US areas. This chain uses TRBV25-1 with TRBJ1-2; TRBD1 matches at 7 bases. The clonotype comes from a woman aged 18-29 years who had recovered from COVID-19. Source material: PBMCs or T cells enriched from blood (not recorded which). The CDR3 loop reads CASSEFNRGLGYTF. The CDR3 bases are TGTGCCAGCAGTGAATTTAACAGGGGATTGGGCTACACCTTC.